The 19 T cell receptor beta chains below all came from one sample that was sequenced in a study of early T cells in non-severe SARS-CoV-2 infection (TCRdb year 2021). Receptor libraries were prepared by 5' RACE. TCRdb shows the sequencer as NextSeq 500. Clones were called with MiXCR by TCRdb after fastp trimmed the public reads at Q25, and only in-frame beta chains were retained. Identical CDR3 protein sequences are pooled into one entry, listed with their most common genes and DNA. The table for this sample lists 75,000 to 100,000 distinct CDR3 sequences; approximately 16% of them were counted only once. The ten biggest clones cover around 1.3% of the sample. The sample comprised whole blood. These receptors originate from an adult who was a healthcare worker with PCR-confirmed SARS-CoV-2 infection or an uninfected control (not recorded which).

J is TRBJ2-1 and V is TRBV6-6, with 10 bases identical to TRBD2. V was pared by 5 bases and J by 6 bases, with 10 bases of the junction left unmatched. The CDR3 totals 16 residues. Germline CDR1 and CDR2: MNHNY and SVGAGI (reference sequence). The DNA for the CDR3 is TGTGCCAGCAGTGCCCTCCTAGCGGGAGAGGGCAATGAGCAGTTCTTC. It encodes CASSALLAGEGNEQFF.

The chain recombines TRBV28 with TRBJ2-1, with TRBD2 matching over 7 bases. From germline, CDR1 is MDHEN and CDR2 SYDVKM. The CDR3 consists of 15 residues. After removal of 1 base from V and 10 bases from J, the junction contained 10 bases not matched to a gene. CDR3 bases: TGTGCCAGCAGTTTATATGGGGAGGGGTTAAGGGAGCAGTTCTTC. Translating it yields CASSLYGEGLREQFF.

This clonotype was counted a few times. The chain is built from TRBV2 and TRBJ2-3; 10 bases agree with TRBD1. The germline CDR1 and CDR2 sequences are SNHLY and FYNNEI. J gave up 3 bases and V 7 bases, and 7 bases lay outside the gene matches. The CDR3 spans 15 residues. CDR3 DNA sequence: TGTGCCAGCACCAAAGGGACAGGGGATACAGATACGCAGTATTTT. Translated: CASTKGTGDTDTQYF.

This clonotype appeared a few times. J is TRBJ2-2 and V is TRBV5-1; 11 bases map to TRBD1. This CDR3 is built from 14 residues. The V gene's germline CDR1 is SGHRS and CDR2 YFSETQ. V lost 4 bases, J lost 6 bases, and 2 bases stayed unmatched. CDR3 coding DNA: TGCGCCAGCAGCGTGGACAGGGGGCCCGGGGAGCTGTTTTTT. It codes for CASSVDRGPGELFF.

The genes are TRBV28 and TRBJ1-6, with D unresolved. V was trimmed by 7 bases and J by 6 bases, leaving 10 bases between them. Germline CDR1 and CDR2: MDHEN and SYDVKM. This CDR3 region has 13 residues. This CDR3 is CASNQTPNSPLHF. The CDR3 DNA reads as TGTGCCAGCAACCAGACGCCTAATTCACCCCTCCACTTT.

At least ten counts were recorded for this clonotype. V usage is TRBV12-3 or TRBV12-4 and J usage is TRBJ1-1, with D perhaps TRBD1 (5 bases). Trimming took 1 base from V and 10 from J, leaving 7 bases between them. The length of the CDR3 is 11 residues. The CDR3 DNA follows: TGTGCCAGCAGTTTAGGGGGGGGAGCTTTCTTT. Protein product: CASSLGGGAFF.

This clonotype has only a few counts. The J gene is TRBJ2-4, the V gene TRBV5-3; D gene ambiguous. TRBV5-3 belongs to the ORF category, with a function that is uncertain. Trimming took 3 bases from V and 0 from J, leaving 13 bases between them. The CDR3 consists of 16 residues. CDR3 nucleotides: TGTGCCAGAAGCTGTGTACCCCTTGTAGCCAAAAACATTCAGTACTTC. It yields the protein CARSCVPLVAKNIQYF.

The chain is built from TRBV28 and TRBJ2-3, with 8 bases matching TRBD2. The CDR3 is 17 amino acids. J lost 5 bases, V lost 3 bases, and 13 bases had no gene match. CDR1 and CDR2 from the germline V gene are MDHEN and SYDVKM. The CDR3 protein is CASSFLVSGRAVDTQYF. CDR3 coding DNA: TGTGCCAGCAGTTTTTTAGTTTCCGGGAGGGCCGTAGATACGCAGTATTTT.

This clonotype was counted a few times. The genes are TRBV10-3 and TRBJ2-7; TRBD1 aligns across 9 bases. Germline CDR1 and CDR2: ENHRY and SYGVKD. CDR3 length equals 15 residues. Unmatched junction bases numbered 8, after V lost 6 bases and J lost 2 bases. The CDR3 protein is CAIREGTGLTYEQYF. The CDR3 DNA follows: TGTGCCATCAGGGAGGGGACAGGGTTAACCTACGAGCAGTACTTC.

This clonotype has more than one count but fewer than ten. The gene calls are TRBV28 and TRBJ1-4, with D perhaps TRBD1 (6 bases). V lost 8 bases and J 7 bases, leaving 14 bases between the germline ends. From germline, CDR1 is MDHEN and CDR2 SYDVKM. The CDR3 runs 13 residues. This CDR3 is CASQGSLSEKLFF. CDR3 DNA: TGTGCCAGCCAGGGGAGTCTTAGTGAAAAACTGTTTTTT.

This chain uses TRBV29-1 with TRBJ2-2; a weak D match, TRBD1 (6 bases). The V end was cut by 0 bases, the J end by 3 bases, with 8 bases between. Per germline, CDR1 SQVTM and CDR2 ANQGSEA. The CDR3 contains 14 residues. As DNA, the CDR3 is TGCAGCGTTGAAGACAGGGGAGACACCGGGGAGCTGTTTTTT. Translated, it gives CSVEDRGDTGELFF.

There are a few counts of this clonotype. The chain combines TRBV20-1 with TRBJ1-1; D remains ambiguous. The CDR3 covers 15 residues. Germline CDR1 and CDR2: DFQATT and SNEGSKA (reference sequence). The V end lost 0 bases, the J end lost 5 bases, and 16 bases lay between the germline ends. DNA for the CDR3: TGCAGTGCTAGAGATAGTATTCTGGAGGTGACTGAAGCTTTCTTT. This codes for CSARDSILEVTEAFF.

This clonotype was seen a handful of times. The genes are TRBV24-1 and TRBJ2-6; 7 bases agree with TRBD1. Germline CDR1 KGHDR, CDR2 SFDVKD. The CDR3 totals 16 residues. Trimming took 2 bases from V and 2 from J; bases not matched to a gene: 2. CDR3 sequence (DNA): TGTGCCACCAGTGATTCCGGGACAGCTGGGGCCAACGTCCTGACTTTC. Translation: CATSDSGTAGANVLTF.

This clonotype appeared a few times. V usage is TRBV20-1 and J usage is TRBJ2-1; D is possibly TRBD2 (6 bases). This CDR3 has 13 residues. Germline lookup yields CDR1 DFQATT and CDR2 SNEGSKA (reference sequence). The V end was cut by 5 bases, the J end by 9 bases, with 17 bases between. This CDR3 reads CSACPRRESEQFF. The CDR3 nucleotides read TGCAGTGCTTGCCCCAGGAGGGAGAGTGAGCAGTTCTTC.

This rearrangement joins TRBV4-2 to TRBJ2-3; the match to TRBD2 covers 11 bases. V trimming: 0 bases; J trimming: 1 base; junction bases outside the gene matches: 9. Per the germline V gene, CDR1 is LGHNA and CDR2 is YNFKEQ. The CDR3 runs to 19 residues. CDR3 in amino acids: CASSQDAALGLAGTDTQYF. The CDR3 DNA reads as TGTGCCAGCAGCCAAGACGCGGCGTTGGGACTAGCGGGCACAGATACGCAGTATTTT.

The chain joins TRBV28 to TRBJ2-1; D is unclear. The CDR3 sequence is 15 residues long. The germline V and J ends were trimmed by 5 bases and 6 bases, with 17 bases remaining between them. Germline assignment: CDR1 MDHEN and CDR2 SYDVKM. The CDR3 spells CASSIRPVYGNEQFF. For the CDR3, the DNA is TGTGCCAGCAGTATTCGACCAGTGTATGGCAATGAGCAGTTCTTC.

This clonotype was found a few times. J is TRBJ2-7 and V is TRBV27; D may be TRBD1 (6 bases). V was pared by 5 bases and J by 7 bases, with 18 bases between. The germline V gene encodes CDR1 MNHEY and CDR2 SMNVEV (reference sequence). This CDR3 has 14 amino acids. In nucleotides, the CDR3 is TGTGCCAGCAGTCGTGGGGGCCGGCCGGGGGAGCAGTACTTC. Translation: CASSRGGRPGEQYF.

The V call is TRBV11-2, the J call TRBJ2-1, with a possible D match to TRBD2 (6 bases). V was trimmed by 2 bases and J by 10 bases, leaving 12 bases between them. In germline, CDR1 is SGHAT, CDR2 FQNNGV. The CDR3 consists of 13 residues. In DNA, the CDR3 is TGTGCCAGCAGCTTATACGGCGGGGCCGAGCAGTTCTTC. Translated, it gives CASSLYGGAEQFF.

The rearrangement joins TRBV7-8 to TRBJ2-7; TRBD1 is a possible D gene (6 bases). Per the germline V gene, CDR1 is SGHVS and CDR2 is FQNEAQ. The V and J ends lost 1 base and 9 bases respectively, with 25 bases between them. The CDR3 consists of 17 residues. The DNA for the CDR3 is TGTGCCAGCAGCTTAGGATTCACAGGGATTTCAACCTCAGGGCAGTACTTC. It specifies CASSLGFTGISTSGQYF. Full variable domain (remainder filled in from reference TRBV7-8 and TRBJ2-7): GAGVSQSPRYKVAKRGQDVALRCDPISGHVSLFWYQQALGQGPEFLTYFQNEAQLDKSGLPSDRFFAERPEGSVSTLKIQRTQQEDSAVYLCASSLGFTGISTSGQYFGPGTRLTVT.